This T cell receptor (beta chain) comes out of a study of OX40 agonist ivuxolimab in advanced cancers. Background on the study: Ivuxolimab was administered intravenously to patients at 0.01 to 10 mg/kg every 2 weeks.

Sequenced by immunoSEQ multiplex PCR; TCRdb stores in-frame clones only, minus some. Here the sample spans about 54,000 clones, 70% to 90% being singletons. V lost 3 bases to trimming and J lost 2 bases, with 8 bases between them. The CDR3 is 13 amino acids. The germline CDR1 and CDR2 sequences are SGHKS and YYEKEE (reference sequence). The V gene is TRBV5-5, the J gene TRBJ1-2; no clear D. The clonotype originates from an adult with an advanced solid tumor such as melanoma, head and neck, liver or kidney cancer. The source was CD4+ or CD8+ T cells sorted from blood, collected in a trial of the OX40 agonist ivuxolimab. CDR3 DNA: TGTGCCAGCAGCTCCCAGGCCAACTATGGCTACACCTTC. Protein: CASSSQANYGYTF.